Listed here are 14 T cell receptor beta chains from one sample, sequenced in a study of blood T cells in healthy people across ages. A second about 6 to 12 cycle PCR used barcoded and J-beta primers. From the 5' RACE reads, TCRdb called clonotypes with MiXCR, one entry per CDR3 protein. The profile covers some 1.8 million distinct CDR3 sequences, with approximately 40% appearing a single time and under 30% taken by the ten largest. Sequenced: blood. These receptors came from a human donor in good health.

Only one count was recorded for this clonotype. The DNA of the CDR3 is TGCGCCAGCAGCTGGGGCGGGACAGGGATTGAGGAGACCCAGTACTTC. This gives the protein CASSWGGTGIEETQYF. The chain links TRBV5-1 to TRBJ2-5, with 9 bases lining up with TRBD1. The CDR3 length is 16 residues. Germline lookup yields CDR1 SGHRS and CDR2 YFSETQ. The trim removed 3 bases at V and 5 bases at J, leaving 11 bases unmatched.

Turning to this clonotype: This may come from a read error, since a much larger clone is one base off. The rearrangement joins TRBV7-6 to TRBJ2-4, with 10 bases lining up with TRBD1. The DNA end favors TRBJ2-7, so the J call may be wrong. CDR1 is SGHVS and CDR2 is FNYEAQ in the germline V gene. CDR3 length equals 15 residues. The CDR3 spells CTSSSSGTGVGEQYF. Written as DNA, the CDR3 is TGTACCAGCAGCTCTTCCGGGACAGGGGTTGGCGAGCAGTACTTC.

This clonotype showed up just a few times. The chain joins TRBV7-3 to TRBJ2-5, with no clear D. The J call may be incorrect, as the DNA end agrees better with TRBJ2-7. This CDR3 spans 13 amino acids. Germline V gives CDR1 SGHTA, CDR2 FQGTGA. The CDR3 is CASSLTLRDEQYF. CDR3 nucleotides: TGTGCCAGCAGCTTAACCCTACGGGACGAGCAGTACTTC.

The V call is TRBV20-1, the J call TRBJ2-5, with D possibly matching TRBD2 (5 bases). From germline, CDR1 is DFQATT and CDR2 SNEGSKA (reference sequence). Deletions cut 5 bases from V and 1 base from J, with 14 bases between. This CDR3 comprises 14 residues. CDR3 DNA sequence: TGCAGTGCTCCGAGGGAAGCCTCCCAAGAGACCCAGTACTTC. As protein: CSAPREASQETQYF.

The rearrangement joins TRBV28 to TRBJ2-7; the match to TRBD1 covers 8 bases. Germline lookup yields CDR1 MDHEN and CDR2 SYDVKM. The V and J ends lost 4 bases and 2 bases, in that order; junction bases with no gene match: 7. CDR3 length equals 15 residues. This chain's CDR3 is CASSSAGRGPYEQYF. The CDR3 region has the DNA TGTGCCAGCAGTTCCGCTGGCAGGGGGCCCTACGAGCAGTACTTC.

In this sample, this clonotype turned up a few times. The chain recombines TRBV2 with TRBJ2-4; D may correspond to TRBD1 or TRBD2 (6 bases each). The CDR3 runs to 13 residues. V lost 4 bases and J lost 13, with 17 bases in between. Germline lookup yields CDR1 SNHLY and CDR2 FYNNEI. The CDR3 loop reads CASSGTGAEEQYF. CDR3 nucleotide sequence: TGTGCCAGCAGTGGGACGGGGGCAGAGGAGCAGTACTTC.

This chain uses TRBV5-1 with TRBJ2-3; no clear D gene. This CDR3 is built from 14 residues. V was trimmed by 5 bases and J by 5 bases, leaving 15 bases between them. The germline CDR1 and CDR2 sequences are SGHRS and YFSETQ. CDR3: CASSEAPMGDTQYF. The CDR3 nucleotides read TGCGCCAGCAGTGAGGCTCCTATGGGAGATACGCAGTATTTT.

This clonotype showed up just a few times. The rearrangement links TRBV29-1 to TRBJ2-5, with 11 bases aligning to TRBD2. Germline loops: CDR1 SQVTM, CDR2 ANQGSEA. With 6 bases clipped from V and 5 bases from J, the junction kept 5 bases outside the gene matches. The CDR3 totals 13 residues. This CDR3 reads CSVLSGGVETQYF. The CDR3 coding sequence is TGCAGCGTCCTTAGCGGGGGGGTGGAGACCCAGTACTTC.

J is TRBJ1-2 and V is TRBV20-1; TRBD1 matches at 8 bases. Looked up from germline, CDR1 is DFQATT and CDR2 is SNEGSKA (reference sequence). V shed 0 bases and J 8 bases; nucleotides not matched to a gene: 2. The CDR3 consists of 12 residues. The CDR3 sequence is CSARDRGLGYTF. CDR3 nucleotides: TGCAGTGCTAGAGACAGGGGGCTCGGCTACACCTTC.

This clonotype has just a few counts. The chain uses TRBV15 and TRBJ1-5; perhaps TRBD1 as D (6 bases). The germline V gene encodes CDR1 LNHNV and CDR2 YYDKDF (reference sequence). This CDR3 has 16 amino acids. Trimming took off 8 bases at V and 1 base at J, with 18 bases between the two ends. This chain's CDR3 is CATQQGPLGSNQPQHF. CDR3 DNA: TGTGCCACCCAACAGGGTCCGCTTGGAAGCAATCAGCCCCAGCATTTT.

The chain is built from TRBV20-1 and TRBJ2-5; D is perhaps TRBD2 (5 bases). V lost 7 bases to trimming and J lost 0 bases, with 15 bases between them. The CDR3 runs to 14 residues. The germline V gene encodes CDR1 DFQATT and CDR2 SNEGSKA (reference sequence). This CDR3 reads CSVTSRVHQETQYF. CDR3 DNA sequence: TGCAGTGTAACGTCGCGGGTGCACCAAGAGACCCAGTACTTC.

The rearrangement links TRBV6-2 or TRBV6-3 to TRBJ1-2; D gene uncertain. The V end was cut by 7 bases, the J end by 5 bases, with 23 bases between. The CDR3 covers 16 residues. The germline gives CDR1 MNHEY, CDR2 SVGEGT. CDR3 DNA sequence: TGTGCCAGCACTTATGCGGGTTCCAGGACTGGGTATGGCTACACCTTC. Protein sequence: CASTYAGSRTGYGYTF.

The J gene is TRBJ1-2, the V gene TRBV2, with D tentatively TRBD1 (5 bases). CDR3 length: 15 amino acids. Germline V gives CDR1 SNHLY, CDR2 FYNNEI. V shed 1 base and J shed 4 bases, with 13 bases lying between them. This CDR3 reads CASSEVTTDFYGYTF. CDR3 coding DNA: TGTGCCAGCAGTGAAGTAACGACAGACTTCTATGGCTACACCTTC.

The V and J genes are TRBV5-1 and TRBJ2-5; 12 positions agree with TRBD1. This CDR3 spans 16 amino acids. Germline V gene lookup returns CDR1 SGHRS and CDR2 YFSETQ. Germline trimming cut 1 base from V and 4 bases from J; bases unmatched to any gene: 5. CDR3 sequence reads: CASSLRGQGALETQYF. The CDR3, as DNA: TGCGCCAGCAGCTTGAGGGGACAGGGGGCGTTAGAGACCCAGTACTTC.